The following is a T cell receptor beta chain sequence with its context. No antigen is known for it. V was clipped by 1 base and J by 5 bases; unmatched bases: 16. From germline, CDR1 is SGHAT and CDR2 FQNNGV. This CDR3 has 18 amino acids. The data were obtained in a study of radiotherapy plus CTLA-4 blockade in lung cancer. Whole-study findings and limits: Tumor-derived TCR clones expanded in blood after radiotherapy plus ipilimumab.

Produced via immunoSEQ multiplex PCR; TCRdb's table is partial and in-frame only. The sample yields 65,000 to 70,000 clones, less than 80% seen once. This material consisted of peripheral blood, taken from a patient treated with radiotherapy plus ipilimumab. This receptor was identified in a human donor with non-small cell lung cancer who had a complete response to radiotherapy plus ipilimumab. J is TRBJ2-5 and V is TRBV11-2; 7 nucleotides agree with TRBD1. CDR3 nucleotide sequence: TGTGCCAGCAGCTTAGTAGGGGGCGCACGGGGAAGTCGGGAGACCCAGTACTTC. This encodes CASSLVGGARGSRETQYF.